This T cell receptor (beta chain) was identified in a study of CD8 T cell repertoires and HIV-1 epitope variants. The wider study: Twenty-five autologous and known Gag and Nef epitope variant peptides each stimulated T cells separately. Tested: three Gag epitope families, Nef HW9 and YT9. General observations from the study: The TAALDMSHF plasma variant had no responses, unlike KF9 (roughly five clonotypes) and HW9 (one).

Points on this clone: Its antigen is undetermined.

V lost 2 bases, J lost 4 bases, and 5 bases stayed unmatched. In germline, CDR1 is MNHNY, CDR2 SVGAGI (reference sequence). The CDR3 runs 15 residues. Survey-depth immunoSEQ sequencing covered TCR beta CDR3 regions. Produced via immunoSEQ multiplex PCR; TCRdb's table is partial and in-frame only. The top ten clones hold under 50% of a sample with about 7,000 clones, 66% of them seen once. The sequenced sample consisted of cultured CD8+ T cells derived from PBMCs. V is TRBV6-6 and J is TRBJ2-1; 7 bases fit TRBD1. The origin of this receptor is a male donor with HIV. The CDR3 coding sequence is TGTGCCAGCAGTTACCGACAGGGCGAATACAATGAGCAGTTCTTC. This gives the protein CASSYRQGEYNEQFF.